This T cell receptor (beta chain) was documented in a study of graft-versus-host responses after intestinal transplantation. The overall study: As for transplant type, recipients had multivisceral, liver-intestinal, or isolated intestinal grafts. Uniformly, recipients were administered anti-thymocyte globulin induction with subsequent tacrolimus and steroids for 3 to 4 years. Findings of the study overall: Detected in recipient marrow were GvH clones, some of which were first observed in ileum or blood.

Notes on this clone: Its antigen is undetermined.

CDR1 is SEHNR and CDR2 is FQNEAQ in the germline V gene (reference sequence). V was trimmed by 3 bases and J by 0 bases, leaving 11 bases between them. This CDR3 region has 15 residues. This table comes from immunoSEQ multiplex PCR, and its TCRdb copy is limited to in-frame clones, with some not included. The table records tens of thousands of clones, almost 90% of them present only once. This specimen consisted of unstimulated CD8+ T cells sorted from spleen or lymph node cells, obtained before transplant. The receptor was derived from a human donor who was the organ donor for an intestinal transplant. The chain links TRBV7-9 to TRBJ1-2, with D tentatively TRBD1 (5 bases). CDR3 loop: CASSLSTETNYGYTF. CDR3 bases: TGTGCCAGCAGCTTGTCGACAGAGACTAACTATGGCTACACCTTC.